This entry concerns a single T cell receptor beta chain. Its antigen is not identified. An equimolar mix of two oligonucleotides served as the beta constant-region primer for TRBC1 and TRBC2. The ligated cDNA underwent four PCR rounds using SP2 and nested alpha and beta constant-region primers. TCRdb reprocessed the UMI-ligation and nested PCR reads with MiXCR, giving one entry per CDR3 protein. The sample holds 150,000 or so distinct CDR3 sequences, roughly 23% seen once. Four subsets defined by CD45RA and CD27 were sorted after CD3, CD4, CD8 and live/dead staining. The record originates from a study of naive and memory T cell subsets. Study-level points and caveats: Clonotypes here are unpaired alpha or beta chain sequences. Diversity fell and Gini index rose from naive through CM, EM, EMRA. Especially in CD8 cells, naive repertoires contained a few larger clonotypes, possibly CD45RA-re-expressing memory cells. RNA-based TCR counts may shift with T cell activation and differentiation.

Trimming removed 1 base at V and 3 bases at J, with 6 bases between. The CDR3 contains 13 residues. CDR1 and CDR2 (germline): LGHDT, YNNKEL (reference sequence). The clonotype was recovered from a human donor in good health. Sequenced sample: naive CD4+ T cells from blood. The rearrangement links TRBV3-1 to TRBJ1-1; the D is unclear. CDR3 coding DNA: TGTGCCAGCAGCCAAGTTAAGGACACTGAAGCTTTCTTT. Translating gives CASSQVKDTEAFF.